These 8 T cell receptor beta chains originate from one sample sequenced in a study of blood T cell repertoires in COVID-19 (dated by TCRdb to 2018 to 2020). Libraries came from the immunoSEQ multiplex PCR assay. TCRdb limited this immuneACCESS table to in-frame rearrangements with V and J called. A share of clones is missing; checked studies link under half to unresolved V genes, and the rest is unexplained. The sample includes over 70,000 clones, with roughly 85% observed a single time. The top ten clones comprise around 9.9% of the sample. The sample was peripheral blood. The receptors shown here come from a man in his 60s with COVID-19, enrolled during active disease.

The V gene is TRBV5-1, the J gene TRBJ2-3, with TRBD2 matching 14 bases. Germline V gene sequence: CDR1 SGHRS, CDR2 YFSETQ. The CDR3 has 21 residues. V shed 5 bases, J shed 0 bases, and the junction held 17 bases outside the gene matches. The CDR3 protein is CASSRTSGGSGVRTSTDTQYF. The DNA for the CDR3 is TGCGCCAGCAGTCGGACTAGCGGGGGGTCCGGCGTACGCACTAGCACAGATACGCAGTATTTT.

This chain uses TRBV7-9 with TRBJ2-7; the D gene is possibly TRBD2 (5 bases). Germline values: CDR1 SEHNR, CDR2 FQNEAQ (reference sequence). The CDR3 spans 12 residues. Trimming shortened V by 5 bases and J by 5 bases, and 10 bases separated the two germline ends. This CDR3 is CASSGPGNEQYF. In DNA form, the CDR3 reads TGTGCCAGCAGCGGACCGGGAAACGAGCAGTACTTC.

The chain has TRBV11-3 and TRBJ2-2; 8 bases match TRBD2. CDR1 and CDR2 (germline): SGHNT, YENEEA. The CDR3 is 16 amino acids. The V segment lost 5 bases and the J segment 5 bases; nucleotides outside the gene matches: 10. The CDR3, as DNA: TGTGCCAGCAGCGTCACTAGCGGTGCCGGAACCGGGGAGCTGTTTTTT. Translating gives CASSVTSGAGTGELFF.

The chain employs TRBV2 and TRBJ1-2; D is ambiguous. CDR1 is SNHLY and CDR2 is FYNNEI in the germline V gene. CDR3 length: 12 residues. Trimming pared 3 bases from V and 4 bases from J, leaving 6 bases between. The CDR3 reads CASSDDSYGYTF. The CDR3 DNA is TGTGCCAGCAGTGATGACTCCTATGGCTACACCTTC. Drawing the rest from reference TRBV2 and TRBJ1-2, the complete variable domain is EPEVTQTPSHQVTQMGQEVILRCVPISNHLYFYWYRQILGQKVEFLVSFYNNEISEKSEIFDDQFSVERPDGSNFTLKIRSTKLEDSAMYFCASSDDSYGYTFGSGTRLTVV.

The chain uses TRBV5-1 and TRBJ2-7; no clear D gene. Germline CDR1 is SGHRS and CDR2 is YFSETQ. V was trimmed by 0 bases and J by 3 bases, leaving 4 bases between them. The CDR3 is 12 residues long. Here the CDR3 reads CASSLGDYEQYF. CDR3 coding DNA: TGCGCCAGCAGCTTGGGAGACTACGAGCAGTACTTC.

V gene TRBV6-6 combines with J gene TRBJ2-3; TRBD2 agrees at 12 bases. The CDR3 totals 19 residues. Trimming removed 5 bases from V and 2 bases from J; junction bases left unmatched: 14. Germline CDR1 is MNHNY and CDR2 is SVGAGI (reference sequence). The CDR3 DNA reads as TGTGCCAGCAGTCCCGGGCGACTAGCGGGGGCCCCCAACACAGATACGCAGTATTTT. Protein sequence: CASSPGRLAGAPNTDTQYF.

The CDR3 bases are TGTGCCAGCAGTGAATATGAGGGGGTCAGGGGGGACATTCAGTACTTC. Encoded protein: CASSEYEGVRGDIQYF. The J gene is TRBJ2-4, the V gene TRBV2, with a weak D call TRBD1 (7 bases). Looked up from germline, CDR1 is SNHLY and CDR2 is FYNNEI. The CDR3 consists of 16 residues. Trimming stripped 2 bases from V and 8 bases from J, with 19 bases between.

V is TRBV20-1 and J is TRBJ2-7, with 7 bases fitting TRBD2. The germline V gene has CDR1 DFQATT and CDR2 SNEGSKA (reference sequence). J gave up 5 bases and V 6 bases, and 4 bases lay outside the gene matches. The CDR3 loop spans 11 amino acids. CDR3 nucleotide sequence: TGCAGTGCACGGGGGGTCCACGAGCAGTACTTC. Encoded protein: CSARGVHEQYF.